This T cell receptor beta chain came from a study of T cell repertoires in cytomegalovirus infection. Study-level information: HLA-C-restricted CMV epitopes, recently identified, and well-studied HLA-B-restricted ones were used by the study. Both a matching HLA type and CMV infection were indicated by public TCR beta signatures.

This clonotype was detected many times. Its target is unknown. The ends were cut back, 5 bases at V and 5 bases at J, with 19 bases in the middle. The germline gives CDR1 SGHVT, CDR2 SQSDAQ. There are 16 residues in the CDR3. Study findings and constraints: HLA-C-restricted CMV clonotypes gave the most frequent clonotype in two of eight donors.

MiXCR was run by TCRdb on the reads, yielding one entry per CDR3 protein. The sample has 300,000 to 400,000 distinct CDR3 sequences, 25% to 35% seen once. The chain joins TRBV7-4 to TRBJ1-5; no firm D call. The sample in question was cultured PBMCs, obtained from culture after CMV antigen stimulation. The sequence was collected from a human donor in good health (CMV status not recorded). Some clones in this sample may be carry-over from other donors' samples. The CDR3 spells CASSDHPRWADQPQHF. The DNA of the CDR3 is TGTGCCAGCAGCGACCACCCACGGTGGGCGGATCAGCCCCAGCATTTT.